A selection of T cell receptor beta chains follows, all from one sample in a study of blood T cell repertoires in COVID-19. Some clones are missing from TCRdb's copy, which holds only in-frame ones; the method was immunoSEQ multiplex PCR. The data contain 250,000 to 300,000 clones, over 75% of them singletons. The sequenced sample was PBMCs or T cells enriched from blood (not recorded which). The receptors derive from a man between 18 and 29 years old who had recovered from COVID-19. The CDR3 runs from the conserved cysteine through the conserved F or W. The D gene is left open where the match is weak. Not every row has a clone size; where given, it reads once, few, many or a size class.

>TRBV5-4|.|.|TRBJ2-7
CASSTAGVREQYF
TGTGCCAGCAGCACTGCAGGGGTGCGCGAGCAGTACTTC
>TRBV27|.|TRBD1|TRBJ2-3
CASSWFYTGGRTDTQYF
TGTGCCAGCAGTTGGTTCTATACAGGGGGAAGAACAGATACGCAGTATTTT
>TRBV12-3/TRBV12-4|.|TRBD1|TRBJ1-2
CASSRQGNYGYTF
TGTGCCAGCAGCAGACAGGGGAACTATGGCTACACCTTC
>TRBV5-1|.|.|TRBJ1-1
CASSLLPSSVNTEAFF
TGCGCCAGCAGCTTGCTCCCTTCGTCCGTGAACACTGAAGCTTTCTTT
>TRBV4-1|once|.|TRBJ2-6
CASSLRSGANVLTF
TGCGCCAGCAGCCTTCGGTCCGGGGCCAACGTCCTGACTTTC
>TRBV6-5|.|TRBD2|TRBJ2-2
CASRGLAGATGELFF
TGTGCCAGCAGGGGACTAGCGGGAGCTACCGGGGAGCTGTTTTTT
>TRBV10-3|.|TRBD2|TRBJ2-7
CAISVAGASYEQYF
TGTGCCATCAGCGTAGCGGGAGCGTCCTACGAGCAGTACTTC
>TRBV20-1|.|TRBD1|TRBJ1-3
CSARVWDRENF
TGCAGTGCTAGAGTGTGGGACAGGGAAAATTTT
>TRBV7-7|many|TRBD2|TRBJ2-5
CASSSGRLAGSQETQYF
TGTGCTAGCAGCTCCGGGCGACTAGCGGGGTCTCAAGAGACCCAGTACTTC
>TRBV7-8|.|.|TRBJ2-7
CASSLELSSYEQYF
TGTGCCAGCAGCTTAGAACTGAGCTCCTACGAGCAGTACTTC
>TRBV3-1/TRBV3-2|.|.|TRBJ2-2
CASSPSGGTNTGELFF
TGTGCCAGCAGCCCCTCGGGCGGGACGAACACCGGGGAGCTGTTTTTT
>TRBV2|.|TRBD1|TRBJ2-6
CASSRGQAISGANVLTF
TGTGCCAGCAGCCGGGGACAGGCCATCTCTGGGGCCAACGTCCTGACTTTC
>TRBV5-1|.|TRBD1|TRBJ1-1
CASSARQGPAEAFF
TGCGCCAGCAGCGCCCGACAGGGTCCTGCTGAAGCTTTCTTT
>TRBV28|once|.|TRBJ1-3
CASSLAGYTSGNTIYF
TGTGCCAGCAGTCTCGCGGGGTATACCTCTGGAAACACCATATATTTT
>TRBV7-2|few|.|TRBJ2-3
CASSLAPPRRGSGTDTQYF
TGTGCCAGCAGCTTGGCCCCCCCACGGCGAGGTAGTGGGACAGATACGCAGTATTTT
>TRBV30|.|TRBD1|TRBJ2-7
CAWIGARDRIIF
TGTGCCTGGATAGGCGCCCGGGACAGAATAATCTTC
>TRBV18|many|TRBD1|TRBJ2-2
CASSPLGGTSNTGELFF
TGTGCCAGCTCACCTCTAGGGGGCACCTCGAACACCGGGGAGCTGTTTTTT
>TRBV4-1|.|.|TRBJ2-1
CASSQGQPSYNEQFF
TGCGCCAGCAGCCAAGGACAGCCCTCCTACAATGAGCAGTTCTTC
>TRBV2|.|.|TRBJ2-3
CASSTNLPGGTDTQYF
TGTGCCAGCAGTACTAACCTCCCGGGAGGCACAGATACGCAGTATTTT
>TRBV12-3/TRBV12-4|.|.|TRBJ1-3
CASSTNQGNTIYF
TGTGCCAGCAGTACTAACCAGGGAAACACCATATATTTT
>TRBV11-2|.|TRBD2|TRBJ2-7
CASSLEASGFYEQYF
TGTGCCAGCAGCTTAGAGGCTAGCGGATTCTACGAGCAGTACTTC
>TRBV6-1|.|TRBD1|TRBJ1-1
CASSEATGRNTEAFF
TGTGCCAGCAGTGAAGCGACAGGGAGGAACACTGAAGCTTTCTTT
>TRBV14|once|TRBD1|TRBJ1-2
CASSQAGGAGGYTF
TGTGCCAGCAGCCAAGCAGGGGGCGCAGGTGGCTACACCTTC
>TRBV3-1/TRBV3-2|.|.|TRBJ1-1
CASSPQWTDGLNTEAFF
TGTGCCAGCAGCCCCCAATGGACAGACGGGCTTAACACTGAAGCTTTCTTT
>TRBV5-1|.|.|TRBJ2-5
CASSWGDSQETQYF
TGCGCCAGCAGTTGGGGGGACAGCCAAGAGACCCAGTACTTC